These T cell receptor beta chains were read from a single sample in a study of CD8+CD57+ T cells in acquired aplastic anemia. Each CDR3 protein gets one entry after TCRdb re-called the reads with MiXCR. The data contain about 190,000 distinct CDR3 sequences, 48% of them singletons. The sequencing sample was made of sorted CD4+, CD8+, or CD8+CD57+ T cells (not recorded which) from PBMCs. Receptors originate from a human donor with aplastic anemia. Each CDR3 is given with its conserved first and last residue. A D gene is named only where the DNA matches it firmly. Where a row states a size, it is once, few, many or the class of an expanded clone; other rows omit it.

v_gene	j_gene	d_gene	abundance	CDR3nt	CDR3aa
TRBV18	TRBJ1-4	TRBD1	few	TGTGCCAGCTCACCACGAGCCGGGACAGGGTATGAAAAACTGTTTTTT	CASSPRAGTGYEKLFF
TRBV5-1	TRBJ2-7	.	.	TGCGCCAGCAGCTTGGCGATGAAGGACTACGAGCAGTACTTC	CASSLAMKDYEQYF
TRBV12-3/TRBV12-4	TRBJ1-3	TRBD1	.	TGTGCCAGCAGTTCCCGGGACAGGAAAATCACCTCTGGAAACACCATATATTTT	CASSSRDRKITSGNTIYF
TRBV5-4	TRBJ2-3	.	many	TGTGCCAGCAGCTTGGAAGGGACGGTGCGTGCAGATACGCAGTATTTT	CASSLEGTVRADTQYF
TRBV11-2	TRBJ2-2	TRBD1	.	TGTGCCAGCAGCCGCATTCCGACAGGGCTCTTGAACACCGGGGAGCTGTTTTTT	CASSRIPTGLLNTGELFF
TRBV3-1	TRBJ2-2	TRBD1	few	TGTGCCAGCAGCCAGGACAGGGTGGTCACCGGGGAGCTGTTTTTT	CASSQDRVVTGELFF
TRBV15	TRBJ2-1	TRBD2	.	TGTGCCACCAGCGGACTAGCGGGAGGGCATGAGCAGTTCTTC	CATSGLAGGHEQFF
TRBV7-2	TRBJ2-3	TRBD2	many	TGTGCCAGCAGCTTATATGGAGGATCGGCGGGAGGGACAGATACGCAGTATTTT	CASSLYGGSAGGTDTQYF
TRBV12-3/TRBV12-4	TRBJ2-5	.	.	TGTGCCAGCTCCCGCTGGCAGGGATTGACTAGGAGGGGCGGGTACCAAGAGACCCAGTACTTC	CASSRWQGLTRRGGYQETQYF
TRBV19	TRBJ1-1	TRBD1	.	TGTGCCAGTAGAGACAGGGGGCTATTGGACACTGAAGCTTTCTTT	CASRDRGLLDTEAFF
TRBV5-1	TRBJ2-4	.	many	TGCGCCAGCAGCTTAGGCCCGACAGGCCAAAACATTCAGTACTTC	CASSLGPTGQNIQYF
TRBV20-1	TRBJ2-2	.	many	TGCAGTGCTAGAGATCCGAGGATACCTAACACCGGGGAGCTGTTTTTT	CSARDPRIPNTGELFF
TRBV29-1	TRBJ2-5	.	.	TGCAGCGTTGAAGAGATGGGTGGAGAGACCCAGTACTTC	CSVEEMGGETQYF
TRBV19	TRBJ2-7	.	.	TGTGCCAGTGGGCAGGGCCCCTCCTACGAGCAGTACTTC	CASGQGPSYEQYF
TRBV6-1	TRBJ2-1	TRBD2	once	TGTGCCAGCAGCTCAAGCGGGGAGGGTTACAATGAGCAGTTCTTC	CASSSSGEGYNEQFF
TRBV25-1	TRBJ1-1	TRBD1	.	TGTGCCAGCGCAAGACAGGGATACACTGAAGCTTTCTTT	CASARQGYTEAFF
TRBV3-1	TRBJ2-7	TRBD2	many	TGTGCCAGCAGTCGGGGGGGTGACTACGAGCAGTACTTC	CASSRGGDYEQYF
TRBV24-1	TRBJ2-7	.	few	TGTGCCGCGACAGCCTCCTACGAGCAGTACTTC	CAATASYEQYF
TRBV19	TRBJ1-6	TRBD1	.	TGTGCCAGTAGTGAGACAGGGCTAAATTCACCCCTCCACTTT	CASSETGLNSPLHF
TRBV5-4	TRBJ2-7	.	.	TGTGCCAGCAGCTTCAGGGAAGAGCAGTACTTC	CASSFREEQYF
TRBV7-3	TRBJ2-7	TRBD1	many	TGTGCCAGCAGCTTGGGGACAGATCCCTACGAGCAGTACTTC	CASSLGTDPYEQYF
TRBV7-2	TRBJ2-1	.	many	TGTGCCAGCAGCCTAGGACCCAGCCCCGCCAATGAGCAGTTCTTC	CASSLGPSPANEQFF
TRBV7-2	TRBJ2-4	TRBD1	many	TGTGCCAGCAGCGGACAGGGAAAAAAGGACATTCAGTACTTC	CASSGQGKKDIQYF
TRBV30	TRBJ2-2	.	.	TGTGCCTGGAGTTGGGGGGGGCCCGGGGAGCTGTTTTTT	CAWSWGGPGELFF
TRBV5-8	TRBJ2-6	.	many	TGTGCCAGCAGCGAGACTAGCTCTGGGGCCAACGTCCTGACTTTC	CASSETSSGANVLTF
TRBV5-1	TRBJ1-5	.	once	TGCGCCAGCAGCTTGGAGGGGGGTAGGCAGCCCCAGCATTTT	CASSLEGGRQPQHF
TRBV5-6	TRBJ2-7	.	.	TGTGCCAGCAGCTTGGCCGGGAGTAGTCAGGGTCGTAGCGAGCAGTACTTC	CASSLAGSSQGRSEQYF
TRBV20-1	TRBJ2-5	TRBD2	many	TGCAGTGCCCCCGCGGTCCTAGCGGGAGGCGGGGAGACCCAGTACTTC	CSAPAVLAGGGETQYF
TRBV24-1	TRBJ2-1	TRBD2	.	TGTGCCACCAGTGATTTGAGTCCCGGACTAGCGGGAGGGTACAATGAGCAGTTCTTC	CATSDLSPGLAGGYNEQFF
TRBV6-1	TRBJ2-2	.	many	TGTGCCAGCAGTGAGGGCAGTTACACCGGGGAGCTGTTTTTT	CASSEGSYTGELFF
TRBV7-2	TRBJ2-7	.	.	TGTGCTAGAGCACCGGGAAGAACAGGGTCCTACGAGCAGTACTTC	CARAPGRTGSYEQYF
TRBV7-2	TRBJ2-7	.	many	TGTGCCAGCAGCTTAGAGGGGGGGGAGTTCCACGAGCAGTACTTC	CASSLEGGEFHEQYF
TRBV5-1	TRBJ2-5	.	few	TGCGCCAGCAGCATCGGGACTGTAAAAGAGACCCGGTACTTC	CASSIGTVKETRYF
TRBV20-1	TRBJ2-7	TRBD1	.	TGCAGTGCTAGTTCGACAGGGGGCCGCGAGCAGTACTTC	CSASSTGGREQYF
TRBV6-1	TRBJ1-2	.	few	TGTGCCAGCAGACCGGGACCAGGAGACGGCTACACCTTC	CASRPGPGDGYTF
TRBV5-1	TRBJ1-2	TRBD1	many	TGCGCCAGCAGCTCGTCGACAGGGGATGGCTACACCTTC	CASSSSTGDGYTF
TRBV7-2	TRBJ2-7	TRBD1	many	TGTGCCAGCACCAAGGACAGGGTCTACGAGCAGTACTTC	CASTKDRVYEQYF
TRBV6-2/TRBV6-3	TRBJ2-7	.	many	TGTGCCAGCAGTTACCACCTTCTGGACGAGCAGTACTTC	CASSYHLLDEQYF
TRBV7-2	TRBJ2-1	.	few	TGCGCCAGCAGCTTGGATACCCACAATGAGCAGTTCTTC	CASSLDTHNEQFF
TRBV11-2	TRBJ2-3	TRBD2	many	TGTGCCAGCAGCTTAAGTAGGACTAGCGGGTCCCTTTCACAGTATTTT	CASSLSRTSGSLSQYF
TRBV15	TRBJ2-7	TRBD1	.	TGTGCCACCAGCAGTCCACAGACAGGGGGCCTCTACGAGCAGTACTTC	CATSSPQTGGLYEQYF
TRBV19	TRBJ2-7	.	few	TGTGCCAGTAGTCAAGCCATTGCACCCTACGAGCAGTACTTC	CASSQAIAPYEQYF
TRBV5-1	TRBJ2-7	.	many	TGCGCCAGCAGTTCTTTGTCCTACGAGCAGTACTTC	CASSSLSYEQYF
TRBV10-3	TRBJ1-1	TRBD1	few	TGTGCCATCAGTGAGTATGGACAGGGCGGGAGAGAGGATTTT	CAISEYGQGGREDF
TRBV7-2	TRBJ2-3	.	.	TGTGCCAGCAGCTTAGTTGTGTGGGCAGATACGCAGTATTTT	CASSLVVWADTQYF